What follows are 31 T cell receptor beta chains derived from one specimen sequenced in a study of T cells expressing NK-cell markers. TCRdb re-called the 5' RACE reads and shows each CDR3 protein once, DNA omitted. The table lists 350,000 to 400,000 distinct CDR3 sequences. The specimen was blood T cells: a sorted CD56 or NKG2C T cell subset, CD4+ or CD8+ T cells, or bulk PBMC T cells (not recorded which). These receptors originate from a woman between 45 and 65 years old in good health.

V is TRBV6-1 and J is TRBJ1-5; TCRdb's D call of TRBD1 is untestable without DNA. CDR1 and CDR2 from the germline V gene are MNHNS and SASEGT. The CDR3 is 18 residues long. CDR3 residues: CASSGIPGSQSGNQPQHF.

This sequence joins TRBV5-1 and TRBJ1-1. CDR1 SGHRS and CDR2 YFSETQ come from the germline V gene. The CDR3 has 14 residues. CDR3: CASSPAAGLSKAFF.

The rearrangement joins TRBV5-1 to TRBJ2-7; checking the TCRdb D call of TRBD1 is not possible without DNA. This CDR3 has 15 residues. The germline CDR1 and CDR2 sequences are SGHRS and YFSETQ. CDR3 sequence: CASSLAPGPNYEQYF.

The chain employs TRBV12-3 or TRBV12-4 and TRBJ2-6; TCRdb calls TRBD2, which cannot be checked without DNA. The CDR3 length is 18 residues. The CDR3 loop is CASSSGLAAPSGANVLTF.

V and J are TRBV18 and TRBJ2-1. CDR3 length: 16 amino acids. CDR1 is KGHSH, CDR2 LQKENI, per germline. The CDR3 here is CASSPTTYSSYNEQFF.

The rearrangement uses TRBV7-8 and TRBJ2-7; checking the TCRdb D call of TRBD1 is not possible without DNA. Germline values: CDR1 SGHVS, CDR2 FQNEAQ. The CDR3 spans 18 residues. The CDR3 sequence: CASSPEHTGTGFRYEQYF.

J is TRBJ1-1 and V is TRBV5-1; TCRdb gives TRBD1 as the D gene, but with no DNA this cannot be confirmed. Germline V gives CDR1 SGHRS, CDR2 YFSETQ. The CDR3 extends over 14 amino acids. CDR3 sequence: CASRPSGADTEAFF.

V gene TRBV20-1 combines with J gene TRBJ2-5; TCRdb reports TRBD2, a call that lacks DNA to check it against. The germline V gene has CDR1 DFQATT and CDR2 SNEGSKA (reference sequence). The CDR3 has 13 amino acids. CDR3 region: CSAEGASRETQYF.

V is TRBV11-2 and J is TRBJ2-7; the TCRdb call, TRBD2, lacks DNA for checking. This CDR3 is built from 16 residues. The germline V gene has CDR1 SGHAT and CDR2 FQNNGV. CDR3 sequence reads: CASSLMEGGGSYEQYF. The full variable domain, rest sourced from reference TRBV11-2 and TRBJ2-7, is EAGVAQSPRYKIIEKRQSVAFWCNPISGHATLYWYQQILGQGPKLLIQFQNNGVVDDSQLPKDRFSAERLKGVDSTLKIQPAKLEDSAVYLCASSLMEGGGSYEQYFGPGTRLTVT.

The chain employs TRBV20-1 and TRBJ2-7. CDR3 size: 11 residues. CDR1 and CDR2 from the germline V gene are DFQATT and SNEGSKA (reference sequence). CDR3 region: CSTTDTYEQYF.

The rearrangement links TRBV12-3 or TRBV12-4 to TRBJ2-3; there is no DNA to check the TCRdb D call of TRBD2. The CDR3 has 15 residues. The CDR3 loop reads CASSLAIRASDTQYF.

This chain joins TRBV30 and TRBJ2-2. The CDR3 is made up of 15 amino acids. Germline CDR1 GTSNPN, CDR2 SVGIG (reference sequence). The CDR3 reads CAWGRGVANTGELFF. Together with reference TRBV30 and TRBJ2-2, the CDR3 gives the full variable domain: SQTIHQWPATLVQPVGSPLSLECTVEGTSNPNLYWYRQAAGRGLQLLFYSVGIGQISSEVPQNLSASRPQDRQFILSSKKLLLSDSGFYLCAWGRGVANTGELFFGEGSRLTVL.

CDR3: CASSPGQSSYEQYF. This chain joins TRBV18 and TRBJ2-7; the D call from TCRdb, TRBD1, cannot be confirmed without DNA. The CDR3 is made up of 14 amino acids. Germline V gives CDR1 KGHSH, CDR2 LQKENI. Together with reference TRBV18 and TRBJ2-7, the CDR3 gives the full variable domain: NAGVMQNPRHLVRRRGQEARLRCSPMKGHSHVYWYRQLPEEGLKFMVYLQKENIIDESGMPKERFSAEFPKEGPSILRIQQVVRGDSAAYFCASSPGQSSYEQYFGPGTRLTVT.

This rearrangement joins TRBV5-1 to TRBJ2-5. Looked up from germline, CDR1 is SGHRS and CDR2 is YFSETQ. This CDR3 has 16 amino acids. The CDR3 protein is CASSLGPNEYQETQYF.

This chain links TRBV24-1 with TRBJ2-1; as DNA is missing, the TRBD2 call by TCRdb cannot be tested. CDR1 KGHDR and CDR2 SFDVKD come from the germline V gene. CDR3 length: 15 residues. The CDR3 sequence: CATSVRTSGRNEQFF.

The chain links TRBV11-2 to TRBJ2-2; TCRdb proposes TRBD1, but this gene call is untestable without DNA. Germline values: CDR1 SGHAT, CDR2 FQNNGV. The CDR3 totals 16 residues. CDR3 in amino acids: CASSPPGQGSTGELFF.

The CDR3 here is CASSTGLAGIGSYEQYF. This chain links TRBV5-1 with TRBJ2-7; TCRdb lists TRBD2, though no DNA is available to test this call. The CDR3 spans 17 residues. Germline V gene lookup returns CDR1 SGHRS and CDR2 YFSETQ.

The chain is built from TRBV24-1 and TRBJ2-1; TCRdb's D gene call, TRBD1, goes unchecked for lack of DNA. This CDR3 is 16 amino acids long. Germline CDR1 is KGHDR and CDR2 is SFDVKD. This CDR3 is CATSDAGTDQYNEQFF.

The chain's CDR3 is CASSQGLAGIDEQYF. The rearrangement uses TRBV4-1 and TRBJ2-7; without DNA, the TCRdb call of TRBD2 cannot be checked. This CDR3 has 15 residues. The V gene's germline CDR1 is MGHRA and CDR2 YSYEKL.

The chain is built from TRBV6-5 and TRBJ2-2; the D call of TRBD1 rests on TCRdb alone, since no DNA is present to check it. This CDR3 is built from 16 residues. Germline-derived CDR1 and CDR2 are MNHEY and SVGAGI. The CDR3 loop is CASSLGGAVNTGELFF.

V gene TRBV20-1 combines with J gene TRBJ1-6; checking the TCRdb D call of TRBD1 is not possible without DNA. Germline CDR1 is DFQATT and CDR2 is SNEGSKA (reference sequence). The CDR3 totals 17 residues. This CDR3 reads CSATNFRDRGSNSPLHF.

The gene calls are TRBV5-1 and TRBJ2-2. Germline CDR1 reads SGHRS; CDR2 reads YFSETQ. The CDR3 runs to 16 residues. CDR3 sequence reads: CASSWIFGFGTGELFF.

V usage is TRBV12-3 or TRBV12-4 and J usage is TRBJ2-2; the TRBD1 assignment by TCRdb is unverifiable without DNA. This CDR3 has 12 amino acids. CDR3 sequence: CATTGDAGELFF.

The chain has TRBV30 and TRBJ2-3; TCRdb's D call of TRBD1 is untestable without DNA. CDR1 and CDR2 (germline): GTSNPN, SVGIG (reference sequence). There are 13 residues in the CDR3. CDR3: CAWRPWGTDTQYF.

The V call is TRBV3-1, the J call TRBJ2-4; TCRdb's assignment of TRBD1 cannot be checked, as there is no DNA. The germline V gene encodes CDR1 LGHDT and CDR2 YNNKEL (reference sequence). The CDR3 length is 16 residues. CDR3 amino acids: CASSPTANSGPNIQYF.

The chain combines TRBV6-5 with TRBJ2-3; the TCRdb D gene call, TRBD2, has no DNA to confirm it. This CDR3 region has 14 residues. CDR1 is MNHEY, CDR2 SVGAGI, per germline. This chain's CDR3 is CASSYGSGEDTQYF.

The chain employs TRBV18 and TRBJ2-5; as DNA is missing, the TRBD1 call by TCRdb cannot be tested. Germline V gene lookup returns CDR1 KGHSH and CDR2 LQKENI. CDR3 size: 15 residues. CDR3 in amino acids: CASSPPDRDGETQYF. Full variable domain (missing parts from reference TRBV18 and TRBJ2-5): NAGVMQNPRHLVRRRGQEARLRCSPMKGHSHVYWYRQLPEEGLKFMVYLQKENIIDESGMPKERFSAEFPKEGPSILRIQQVVRGDSAAYFCASSPPDRDGETQYFGPGTRLLVL.

The chain recombines TRBV12-3 or TRBV12-4 with TRBJ2-7; TCRdb lists TRBD1, though no DNA is available to test this call. This CDR3 comprises 15 residues. CDR3 residues: CASSLRVWGNYEQYF.

The rearrangement uses TRBV29-1 and TRBJ2-3; checking the TCRdb D call of TRBD2 is not possible without DNA. CDR1 SQVTM and CDR2 ANQGSEA come from the germline V gene. This CDR3 is built from 14 residues. The CDR3 spells CSVPTSVFPDTQYF.

The chain uses TRBV7-8 and TRBJ1-1; the D call from TCRdb, TRBD1, cannot be confirmed without DNA. Germline CDR1 and CDR2: SGHVS and FQNEAQ. CDR3 length equals 17 residues. The CDR3 reads CASSLVGGTGSNTEAFF.

V usage is TRBV14 and J usage is TRBJ2-2. This CDR3 contains 13 residues. Germline loops: CDR1 SGHDN, CDR2 FVKESK. CDR3 sequence: CASSQAQNGELFF. Variable domain in full (rest from reference TRBV14 and TRBJ2-2): EAGVTQFPSHSVIEKGQTVTLRCDPISGHDNLYWYRRVMGKEIKFLLHFVKESKQDESGMPNNRFLAERTGGTYSTLKVQPAELEDSGVYFCASSQAQNGELFFGEGSRLTVL.